This paragraph reports one TCR beta chain. Germline V lookup: CDR1 SEHNR, CDR2 FQNEAQ (reference sequence). This CDR3 region has 16 residues. Trimming stripped 6 bases from V and 0 bases from J, with 17 bases between. Here immunoSEQ multiplex PCR was the method, and the copy in TCRdb shows in-frame clones only, minus some. In the table there are tens of thousands of clones, less than 85% of which are singletons. The data derive from a study of OX40 agonist ivuxolimab in advanced cancers. The material sequenced was CD4+ or CD8+ T cells sorted from blood, taken in a trial of the OX40 agonist ivuxolimab. This receptor was identified in an adult with an advanced solid tumor such as melanoma, head and neck, liver or kidney cancer. This chain connects TRBV7-9 to TRBJ1-1; D unresolved. DNA of the CDR3: TGTGCCAGCAGGGCGGGCCGCGGCGCTTTGAACACTGAAGCTTTCTTT. Translation: CASRAGRGALNTEAFF. Drawing the rest from reference TRBV7-9 and TRBJ1-1, the complete variable domain is DTGVSQNPRHKITKRGQNVTFRCDPISEHNRLYWYRQTLGQGPEFLTYFQNEAQLEKSRLLSDRFSAERPKGSFSTLEIQRTEQGDSAMYLCASRAGRGALNTEAFFGQGTRLTVV.